This TCR beta chain was identified in a study of blood T cell repertoires in COVID-19. Across the study: Some COVID-19 samples were acute and others convalescent; all came from the United States, Italy and Spain. The cDNA or gDNA used as material had been derived from T cells, B-cell-depleted T cells, or PBMCs.

This table comes from immunoSEQ multiplex PCR, and its TCRdb copy is limited to in-frame clones, with some not included. The data show some 130,000 clones, approximately 70% seen once. The CDR3 extends over 14 amino acids. Looked up from germline, CDR1 is MNHEY and CDR2 is SVGEGT. J gave up 4 bases and V 6 bases, and 6 bases lay outside the gene matches. The sequenced sample was peripheral blood. The TCR comes from an older woman with acute or convalescent COVID-19. V usage is TRBV6-2 or TRBV6-3 and J usage is TRBJ2-1; 7 positions match TRBD1. The CDR3 sequence is CASSHRTGYNEQFF. DNA for the CDR3: TGTGCCAGCAGCCACCGGACAGGTTACAATGAGCAGTTCTTC.